Below are 25 T cell receptor beta chains sequenced from a single sample in a study of blood T cell repertoires in COVID-19. Assay: immunoSEQ multiplex PCR; the TCRdb copy retains only in-frame clones and omits some. The sample yields about 98,000 clones, 75% to 85% seen once. The sample comprised peripheral blood. The receptor set was obtained from a man between 65 and 85 years old with acute or convalescent COVID-19.

This clone was seen only once. The J gene is TRBJ1-2, the V gene TRBV6-1, with a tentative D call TRBD1 (5 bases). Germline CDR1 is MNHNS and CDR2 is SASEGT. CDR3 length: 14 residues. V was pared by 2 bases and J by 4 bases, with 11 bases between. CDR3 in amino acids: CASSERQGGYGYTF. The CDR3 region has the DNA TGTGCCAGCAGTGAACGGCAGGGTGGCTATGGCTACACCTTC.

The rearrangement uses TRBV6-1 and TRBJ2-1; 11 bases are shared with TRBD2. V trimming: 2 bases; J trimming: 12 bases; junction bases outside the gene matches: 9. Germline assignment: CDR1 MNHNS and CDR2 SASEGT. This CDR3 has 15 amino acids. The DNA for the CDR3 is TGTGCCAGCAGTGAAACCTTACTAGCGGGAGCGGGGCAGTTCTTC. This encodes CASSETLLAGAGQFF.

This sequence joins TRBV15 and TRBJ2-2; no reliable D call. This CDR3 region has 17 residues. CDR1 is LNHNV and CDR2 is YYDKDF in the germline V gene (reference sequence). V lost 0 bases and J 0 bases, leaving 11 bases between the germline ends. The DNA for the CDR3 is TGTGCCACCAGCAGAGATTCCTTTCCCTCGAACACCGGGGAGCTGTTTTTT. It encodes CATSRDSFPSNTGELFF.

J is TRBJ2-5 and V is TRBV21-1; the tabulated D call, TRBD2, remains unverified against the DNA. TRBV21-1 is annotated as a pseudogene. The CDR3 spans 16 residues. CDR3 residues: CASSKDGAGGQETQYF. In DNA form, the CDR3 reads TGTGCCAGCAGCAAAGACGGAGCGGGGGGGCAAGAGACCCAGTACTTC.

V and J are TRBV6-6 and TRBJ2-3; D is perhaps TRBD1 (5 bases). Germline V lookup: CDR1 MNHNY, CDR2 SVGAGI (reference sequence). V lost 3 bases and J lost 6, with 16 bases in between. The CDR3 totals 15 residues. The CDR3 DNA sequence: TGTGCCAGCAGTTATCAAACTTCAGGGTCGGATACGCAGTATTTT. Translating gives CASSYQTSGSDTQYF.

In this sample, this clone turned up a few times. The gene calls are TRBV6-5 and TRBJ1-1, with D unresolved. CDR1 and CDR2 (germline): MNHEY, SVGAGI. The CDR3 has 13 residues. CDR3 amino acids: CASERGRNTEAFF. The CDR3 nucleotides are TGTGCTAGCGAGAGAGGGAGAAACACTGAAGCTTTCTTT.

This clone was found a few times. The chain couples TRBV14 to TRBJ2-7; TRBD2 is a possible D gene (5 bases). The V gene lost 1 base and the J gene lost 2 bases, with 9 bases spanning the gap. There are 14 residues in the CDR3. Germline CDR1 is SGHDN and CDR2 is FVKESK. The CDR3: CASSQGAGTYEQYF. DNA of the CDR3: TGTGCCAGCAGCCAAGGGGCCGGGACCTACGAGCAGTACTTC. The full variable domain, with the rest looked up from reference TRBV14 and TRBJ2-7, is EAGVTQFPSHSVIEKGQTVTLRCDPISGHDNLYWYRRVMGKEIKFLLHFVKESKQDESGMPNNRFLAERTGGTYSTLKVQPAELEDSGVYFCASSQGAGTYEQYFGPGTRLTVT.

Worth noting for this clone: Other nucleotide sequences in the sample specify the same CDR3. The rearrangement uses TRBV5-4 and TRBJ2-7, with a tentative D call TRBD1 (6 bases). V was trimmed by 4 bases and J by 1 base, leaving 9 bases between them. The CDR3 loop spans 13 amino acids. Germline V gene data show CDR1 as SGHNT and CDR2 as YYREEE (reference sequence). The CDR3 sequence: CASSPDRSYEQYF. The CDR3 nucleotides are TGTGCCAGCAGCCCCGACAGGTCCTACGAGCAGTACTTC.

This clone was seen once. The chain recombines TRBV19 with TRBJ1-5; D not resolved. From germline, CDR1 is LNHDA and CDR2 SQIVND (reference sequence). The CDR3 extends over 14 amino acids. With 7 bases removed from V and 7 bases from J, the gap between germline ends came to 17 bases. CDR3 residues: CASNRERVLQPQHF. In DNA form, the CDR3 reads TGTGCCAGTAACCGGGAACGGGTTTTGCAGCCCCAGCATTTT.

This clone showed up just a few times. The V call is TRBV5-1, the J call TRBJ2-7, with 7 bases fitting TRBD1. Germline V gene data show CDR1 as SGHRS and CDR2 as YFSETQ. This CDR3 contains 13 residues. V was clipped by 4 bases and J by 3 bases; unmatched bases: 4. The CDR3 is CASSVGQSYEQYF. DNA for the CDR3: TGCGCCAGCAGCGTGGGACAGAGCTACGAGCAGTACTTC.

This clone came up a few times. This rearrangement joins TRBV3-1 (or the pseudogene TRBV3-2) to TRBJ2-7, with D tentatively TRBD1 (6 bases). The CDR3 contains 14 residues. Germline V lookup: CDR1 LGHDT, CDR2 YNNKEL (reference sequence). The V end was cut by 4 bases, the J end by 5 bases, with 15 bases between. In DNA, the CDR3 is TGTGCCAGCAGCCCTAGAATAACAGGGAACGAGCAGTACTTC. It encodes CASSPRITGNEQYF.

CDR3 loop: CASSSGKFYNEQFF. CDR3 sequence (DNA): TGTGCCAGTAGTAGCGGGAAGTTTTACAATGAGCAGTTCTTC. V gene TRBV19 combines with J gene TRBJ2-1; a weak D match, TRBD2 (6 bases). Trimming stripped 4 bases from V and 4 bases from J, with 11 bases between. The CDR3 is 14 amino acids. Germline V gene lookup returns CDR1 LNHDA and CDR2 SQIVND (reference sequence).

Here the CDR3 reads CASSTGTGNGYTF. As DNA, the CDR3 is TGTGCCAGCAGTACGGGGACAGGGAATGGCTACACCTTC. The genes are TRBV12-3 or TRBV12-4 and TRBJ1-2; 9 bases agree with TRBD1. With V trimmed by 5 bases and J by 6 bases, 4 bases remained unmatched. This CDR3 region has 13 residues.

This chain uses TRBV21-1 with TRBJ2-5; no DNA check was done on the table's D call, TRBD1. TRBV21-1 is a known pseudogene. The CDR3 spans 18 residues. The DNA for the CDR3 is TGTGCCAGCAGTGGAGGCACAGGGGGCGCGTCCGTAGAAGAGACCCAGTACTTC. Translating it yields CASSGGTGGASVEETQYF.

The chain employs TRBV24-1 and TRBJ1-1; 12 positions agree with TRBD1. The CDR3 is 13 residues long. With V trimmed by 9 bases and J by 7 bases, 5 bases remained unmatched. Germline V gene data show CDR1 as KGHDR and CDR2 as SFDVKD. The CDR3: CATRDRGLVEAFF. The CDR3 DNA sequence: TGTGCCACCCGGGACAGGGGGCTGGTTGAAGCTTTCTTT.

This chain connects TRBV20-1 to TRBJ1-2; no definite D call. Between the trimmed V and J ends, which lost 3 bases and 4 bases, there was a span of 6 bases. The CDR3 runs 11 residues. Per germline, CDR1 DFQATT and CDR2 SNEGSKA (reference sequence). The CDR3 is CSASESYGYTF. The CDR3, as DNA: TGCAGTGCTAGCGAGAGCTATGGCTACACCTTC.

The gene calls are TRBV9 and TRBJ1-4, with 7 bases matching TRBD1. This CDR3 region has 14 residues. Germline CDR1 SGDLS, CDR2 YYNGEE. Trimming removed 1 base from V and 6 bases from J; junction bases left unmatched: 3. CDR3 amino acids: CASSVRQGDEKLFF. The CDR3 DNA reads TGTGCCAGCAGCGTACGGCAGGGGGATGAAAAACTGTTTTTT.

V and J are TRBV12-3 or TRBV12-4 and TRBJ1-2, with D uncertain. The CDR3 contains 13 residues. V was clipped by 5 bases and J by 6 bases, with 13 bases between them. CDR3 in amino acids: CASSPLLANGYTF. DNA for the CDR3: TGTGCCAGCAGTCCACTCCTAGCCAATGGCTACACCTTC.

V usage is TRBV7-2 and J usage is TRBJ2-5; D possibly corresponds to TRBD2 (7 bases). The germline V gene has CDR1 SGHTA and CDR2 FQGNSA. V was trimmed by 5 bases and J by 5 bases, leaving 15 bases between them. The CDR3 has 14 amino acids. This CDR3 reads CASSLLGGRETQYF. As DNA, the CDR3 is TGTGCCAGCAGCCTACTGGGGGGGCGGGAGACCCAGTACTTC.

This clone was seen a few times. This sequence joins TRBV25-1 and TRBJ1-5; the D is unclear. In germline, CDR1 is MGHDK, CDR2 SYGVNS. V was cut by 7 bases and J by 2 bases, with 9 bases left in between. This CDR3 has 13 residues. As DNA, the CDR3 is TGTGCCAGCAACGGGGATGGCAATCAGCCCCAGCATTTT. It codes for CASNGDGNQPQHF.

This chain uses TRBV4-3 with TRBJ1-2; the D gene is possibly TRBD1 (5 bases). The CDR3 runs 15 residues. With 0 bases removed from V and 4 bases from J, the gap between germline ends came to 12 bases. Germline V gene sequence: CDR1 LGHNA, CDR2 YSLEER. DNA for the CDR3: TGCGCCAGCAGCCAAGATCACCAGGGAGGCTATGGCTACACCTTC. Translated: CASSQDHQGGYGYTF.

In this sample, this clone turned up a few times. The chain uses TRBV2 and TRBJ1-1, with no clear D. Germline V gene data show CDR1 as SNHLY and CDR2 as FYNNEI. Between the trimmed V and J ends, which lost 6 bases and 2 bases, there was a span of 10 bases. The CDR3 is 13 residues long. The CDR3 region is CASRKDINTEAFF. The CDR3 DNA follows: TGTGCCAGCAGGAAAGACATCAACACTGAAGCTTTCTTT.

The chain recombines TRBV27 with TRBJ2-7; 9 bases match TRBD1. Trimming cost V 4 bases and J 3 bases; bases outside gene matches: 10. The CDR3 loop spans 16 amino acids. Germline loops: CDR1 MNHEY, CDR2 SMNVEV (reference sequence). The CDR3 nucleotides are TGTGCCAGCAGTTCACAAATCCGGACAGGGGACTACGAGCAGTACTTC. It encodes CASSSQIRTGDYEQYF.

The rearrangement uses TRBV28 and TRBJ1-2; 10 nucleotides match TRBD1. Losses at the gene ends were 2 bases for V and 5 bases for J; bases not matched to a gene: 2. Germline assignment: CDR1 MDHEN and CDR2 SYDVKM. This CDR3 has 14 amino acids. The DNA of the CDR3 is TGTGCCAGCAGTTTAGGGACAGGGGTTTATGGCTACACCTTC. This sequence encodes CASSLGTGVYGYTF.

This clone was seen more than once but under ten times. The V and J genes are TRBV20-1 and TRBJ1-2; D call uncertain. V dropped 3 bases and J dropped 1 base, with 12 bases sitting between them. The CDR3 has 14 amino acids. Germline CDR1 is DFQATT and CDR2 is SNEGSKA (reference sequence). CDR3 region: CSASTQFINYGYTF. As DNA, the CDR3 is TGCAGTGCTAGTACCCAGTTCATTAACTATGGCTACACCTTC.